This T cell receptor beta chain emerged from a study of cytomegalovirus exposure and HLA in healthy donors. The PCR used 60 Vbeta and 13 Jbeta primers. Authors' processing steps: Among the unique TCR beta chains that a later analysis counted, 80 million to 100 million in all, 10 million to 14 million were shared. Some clones are missing from TCRdb's copy, which holds only in-frame ones; the method was immunoSEQ multiplex PCR. Clone size and V and J calls were adopted from that table, with D and trimming inferred from the DNA. The sample holds under 150,000 clones, approximately 80% seen once. To note about this clone: Its antigen is still unknown.

Germline values: CDR1 SGHTA, CDR2 FQGNSA. The CDR3 sequence is 17 residues long. V shed 3 bases, J shed 6 bases, and the junction held 16 bases outside the gene matches. Although they were nominally healthy when sampled, donors likely had unrecorded immune exposures. Study outcomes and limitations: There were some public TCRs occurring in many donors, but most TCR sequences were rare. The HLA-A and HLA-B alleles of most subjects were reportedly predicted accurately from TCR beta sequences.

V is TRBV7-2 and J is TRBJ1-2; the match to TRBD1 covers 7 bases. The sequenced sample consisted of PBMCs. The sequence came from a girl aged 2 to 10 in good health and CMV-seronegative. This chain's CDR3 is CASSFTPTGTVSNGYTF. DNA for the CDR3: TGTGCCAGCAGCTTTACCCCTACCGGGACAGTCAGTAATGGCTACACCTTC.